The clone carrying this TCR beta chain was counted once. Antigen unknown. This entry is derived from a study of cytomegalovirus exposure and HLA in healthy donors. General study points: Some segments of the V type, notably TRBV6-2 and TRBV6-3, were excluded as indistinguishable. Immune exposure data for these donors was limited to CMV serostatus.

CDR3 size: 13 residues. Germline values: CDR1 MRHNA, CDR2 SNTAGT. The ends lost 3 bases at V and 3 bases at J; junction bases unmatched: 0. PCR used 60 Vbeta primers and 13 Jbeta primers. Some clones are missing from TCRdb's copy, which holds only in-frame ones; the method was immunoSEQ multiplex PCR. The sample includes 120,000 or so clones, approximately 72% seen only once; the top ten take roughly 8.2%. The receptor was derived from a woman aged 40 to 49 in good health and CMV-seropositive. This chain connects TRBV6-4 to TRBJ2-7; 9 positions match TRBD1. The sequenced sample was PBMCs. CDR3 bases: TGTGCCAGCAGTGAGGACAGGGGCTACGAGCAGTACTTC. As protein: CASSEDRGYEQYF.